These 32 T cell receptor beta chains were sequenced from one sample in a study of CD8+ T cells in alopecia areata. cDNA serving as the sequencing template came from extracted, reverse transcribed RNA. The method was immunoSEQ multiplex PCR; TCRdb's version includes in-frame clones alone and lacks a portion of them. This table has tens of thousands of clones, 55% to 65% appearing once. Sequencing used CD8+ T cells sorted from blood, obtained at week 0. Every receptor here comes from a human donor with alopecia areata.

The table lists this clone with a few counts. The chain is built from TRBV25-1 and TRBJ2-7; possibly TRBD2 for D (6 bases). The CDR3 consists of 15 residues. V was trimmed by 7 bases and J by 5 bases, leaving 21 bases between them. CDR1 and CDR2 (germline): MGHDK, SYGVNS. For the CDR3, the DNA is TGTGCCAGCACTTCAATTGGAGGAGGGTTCAACGAGCAGTACTTC. This encodes CASTSIGGGFNEQYF.

The chain has TRBV29-1 and TRBJ2-7; TRBD1 is a possible D gene (5 bases). Germline values: CDR1 SQVTM, CDR2 ANQGSEA. The V end lost 4 bases, the J end lost 0 bases, and 10 bases lay between the germline ends. The CDR3 covers 13 residues. The chain's CDR3 is CSVADTPSYEQYF. As DNA, the CDR3 is TGCAGCGTTGCGGACACTCCCTCCTACGAGCAGTACTTC.

The chain joins TRBV5-4 to TRBJ2-1; tentative D call: TRBD1 (5 bases). Trimming removed 1 base at V and 7 bases at J, with 15 bases between. Per germline, CDR1 SGHNT and CDR2 YYREEE (reference sequence). CDR3 length: 15 amino acids. CDR3 residues: CASSLLGASLNEQFF. CDR3 sequence (DNA): TGTGCCAGCAGCTTGTTAGGGGCCTCCCTTAATGAGCAGTTCTTC.

Only a few counts were recorded for this clone. This chain connects TRBV29-1 to TRBJ2-1, with 7 bases matching TRBD2. Germline loops: CDR1 SQVTM, CDR2 ANQGSEA. The CDR3 extends over 12 amino acids. V gave up 2 bases and J gave up 10 bases; unmatched junction bases: 5. The CDR3 DNA sequence: TGCAGCGTTGAACCCCTAGCGGAGGAGCAGTTCTTC. This translates into CSVEPLAEEQFF.

The chain has TRBV5-6 and TRBJ1-2; TRBD1 aligns across 11 bases. Germline V gives CDR1 SGHDT, CDR2 YYEEEE. The junction had 0 bases not matched to a gene; V was cut back by 4 bases and J by 4 bases. The CDR3 is 13 amino acids. Written as DNA, the CDR3 is TGTGCCAGCAGCGGGACAGGGGGCTATGGCTACACCTTC. This translates into CASSGTGGYGYTF. The full variable domain, rest sourced from reference TRBV5-6 and TRBJ1-2, is DAGVTQSPTHLIKTRGQQVTLRCSPKSGHDTVSWYQQALGQGPQFIFQYYEEEERQRGNFPDRFSGHQFPNYSSELNVNALLLGDSALYLCASSGTGGYGYTFGSGTRLTVV.

This rearrangement joins TRBV30 to TRBJ1-2, with D unresolved. Between the trimmed V and J ends, which lost 0 bases and 2 bases, there was a span of 7 bases. Looked up from germline, CDR1 is GTSNPN and CDR2 is SVGIG (reference sequence). The CDR3 is 13 residues long. CDR3 DNA: TGTGCCTGGAGTGTAGCAGACAACTATGGCTACACCTTC. This gives the protein CAWSVADNYGYTF.

V and J are TRBV2 and TRBJ2-1; a weak D match, TRBD2 (5 bases). Germline V gene sequence: CDR1 SNHLY, CDR2 FYNNEI. V lost 7 bases and J lost 8, with 9 bases in between. The CDR3 runs 11 residues. As DNA, the CDR3 is TGTGCCAGCAACGGGGTCGATGAGCAGTTCTTC. Translating gives CASNGVDEQFF.

This clone was seen a handful of times. V and J are TRBV4-1 and TRBJ2-1; 9 bases are a match to TRBD2. The V gene end was trimmed by 4 bases and the J gene end by 0 bases; junction bases not matched to a gene: 4. Germline CDR1 and CDR2: MGHRA and YSYEKL. The CDR3 runs 16 residues. The chain's CDR3 is CASSLSSGSSYNEQFF. CDR3 bases: TGCGCCAGCAGCCTAAGTAGCGGGAGCTCCTACAATGAGCAGTTCTTC.

The gene calls are TRBV29-1 and TRBJ2-7, with D possibly TRBD1 on 6 matching bases. The CDR3 sequence is 13 residues long. CDR1 and CDR2 from the germline V gene are SQVTM and ANQGSEA. V dropped 1 base and J dropped 4 bases, with 11 bases sitting between them. This CDR3 is CSVEAGTPYEQYF. CDR3 nucleotides: TGCAGCGTTGAAGCTGGGACACCTTACGAGCAGTACTTC.

This clone was found a few times. The CDR3 sequence is CASSLRTDSTEAFF. CDR3 DNA: TGTGCCAGCAGCCTTCGGACGGACTCAACTGAAGCTTTCTTT. The V gene is TRBV27, the J gene TRBJ1-1; D remains ambiguous. Germline loops: CDR1 MNHEY, CDR2 SMNVEV (reference sequence). V lost 6 bases to trimming and J lost 5 bases, with 16 bases between them. CDR3 length equals 14 residues.

V and J are TRBV2 and TRBJ1-5; TRBD1 aligns across 9 bases. The CDR3 covers 17 residues. Per the germline V gene, CDR1 is SNHLY and CDR2 is FYNNEI. The ends lost 6 bases at V and 5 bases at J; junction bases unmatched: 14. CDR3 amino acids: CASRLGQGLSFDQPQHF. As DNA, the CDR3 is TGTGCCAGCAGGCTGGGACAGGGACTATCATTCGATCAGCCCCAGCATTTT.

This clone appeared a single time. CDR3 region: CASSPRQSGPQKTQYF. The CDR3 DNA reads TGCGCCAGCAGCCCCCGGCAGAGCGGGCCTCAAAAGACCCAGTACTTC. The chain employs TRBV5-1 and TRBJ2-5; D perhaps matches TRBD2 (6 bases). Germline V gene data show CDR1 as SGHRS and CDR2 as YFSETQ. The CDR3 length is 16 residues. Trimming stripped 4 bases from V and 6 bases from J, with 22 bases between.

The genes are TRBV27 and TRBJ2-5; no reliable D call. This CDR3 is 11 amino acids long. In germline, CDR1 is MNHEY, CDR2 SMNVEV (reference sequence). Trimming shortened V by 7 bases and J by 5 bases, and 8 bases separated the two germline ends. The CDR3 here is CASKRGETQYF. The CDR3 bases are TGTGCCAGCAAACGTGGTGAGACCCAGTACTTC.

The rearrangement links TRBV5-1 to TRBJ2-1; TRBD2 is a possible D gene (6 bases). From germline, CDR1 is SGHRS and CDR2 YFSETQ. The CDR3 sequence is 15 residues long. Trimming took 1 base from V and 4 from J, leaving 12 bases between them. CDR3 amino acids: CASSLSSGSYNEQFF. The CDR3 DNA is TGCGCCAGCAGCTTGAGTAGCGGTAGTTACAATGAGCAGTTCTTC.

The chain employs TRBV27 and TRBJ1-2; D not resolved. Germline CDR1 MNHEY, CDR2 SMNVEV (reference sequence). The CDR3 runs to 15 residues. The V end lost 4 bases, the J end lost 1 base, and 13 bases lay between the germline ends. CDR3 DNA: TGTGCCAGCAGTTCCGCGATGTTCCTTAACTATGGCTACACCTTC. It is translated as CASSSAMFLNYGYTF.

The V gene is TRBV7-9, the J gene TRBJ1-2; no reliable D call. Trimming cost V 1 base and J 2 bases, with 14 bases left between them. Germline lookup yields CDR1 SEHNR and CDR2 FQNEAQ (reference sequence). The length of the CDR3 is 16 residues. CDR3 amino acids: CASSLEVVGYNYGYTF. In nucleotides, the CDR3 is TGTGCCAGCAGCTTAGAAGTCGTTGGGTACAACTATGGCTACACCTTC.

The chain combines TRBV29-1 with TRBJ2-2; TRBD1 is a possible D gene (7 bases). Trimming removed 7 bases at V and 4 bases at J, with 22 bases between. This CDR3 spans 16 amino acids. Germline V CDR1 and CDR2: SQVTM, ANQGSEA. The CDR3 loop is CSAGDSVSLFTGELFF. The CDR3 region has the DNA TGCAGCGCGGGGGACAGCGTGAGTCTGTTCACCGGGGAGCTGTTTTTT.

The chain employs TRBV4-1 and TRBJ2-1; possible D gene TRBD1, 6 bases. Germline V gives CDR1 MGHRA, CDR2 YSYEKL. V was trimmed by 0 bases and J by 5 bases, leaving 14 bases between them. This CDR3 has 16 amino acids. The CDR3, as DNA: TGCGCCAGCAGCCAAGAAAGGGGGAAACTAAACAATGAGCAGTTCTTC. This encodes CASSQERGKLNNEQFF.

In its sample, this clone was seen many times. The chain employs TRBV11-2 and TRBJ1-2; D perhaps matches TRBD1 (6 bases). Trimming cost V 3 bases and J 3 bases, with 14 bases left between them. The CDR3 has 15 amino acids. The V gene's germline CDR1 is SGHAT and CDR2 FQNNGV. CDR3 amino acids: CASSFLQGRDYGYTF. The CDR3 DNA reads as TGTGCCAGCAGCTTCTTACAGGGAAGGGACTATGGCTACACCTTC. Full variable domain (outside the CDR3, taken from reference TRBV11-2 and TRBJ1-2): EAGVAQSPRYKIIEKRQSVAFWCNPISGHATLYWYQQILGQGPKLLIQFQNNGVVDDSQLPKDRFSAERLKGVDSTLKIQPAKLEDSAVYLCASSFLQGRDYGYTFGSGTRLTVV.

The rearrangement uses TRBV7-9 and TRBJ2-1; 7 nucleotides match TRBD2. Germline CDR1 SEHNR, CDR2 FQNEAQ (reference sequence). V lost 3 bases to trimming and J lost 10 bases; unmatched junction nucleotides: 15. This CDR3 spans 16 amino acids. This CDR3 reads CASSFDWLAERTEQFF. The CDR3 DNA follows: TGTGCCAGCAGCTTTGATTGGCTAGCGGAACGGACGGAGCAGTTCTTC.

The chain is built from TRBV7-2 and TRBJ2-7, with TRBD2 identical over 9 bases. Germline CDR1 is SGHTA and CDR2 is FQGNSA. Germline trimming cut 5 bases from V and 2 bases from J; bases unmatched to any gene: 7. The CDR3 extends over 15 amino acids. CDR3: CASSLGLAPTYEQYF. The CDR3 DNA follows: TGTGCCAGCAGCCTAGGACTAGCGCCCACCTACGAGCAGTACTTC.

This chain links TRBV15 with TRBJ1-5; 7 bases agree with TRBD1. Germline assignment: CDR1 LNHNV and CDR2 YYDKDF (reference sequence). The CDR3 contains 15 residues. Trimming cost V 3 bases and J 4 bases; bases outside gene matches: 6. CDR3 amino acids: CATSRGGQANQPQHF. The CDR3 DNA sequence: TGTGCCACCAGCAGGGGTGGACAGGCTAATCAGCCCCAGCATTTT.

The chain has TRBV7-9 and TRBJ2-4; perhaps D is TRBD1 or TRBD2 (7 bases each). The germline CDR1 and CDR2 sequences are SEHNR and FQNEAQ (reference sequence). The CDR3 spans 16 residues. V gave up 8 bases and J gave up 6 bases, with 23 bases separating them. The CDR3 protein is CASVQTMGRGLNIQYF. The CDR3 coding sequence is TGTGCCAGCGTCCAGACGATGGGGAGGGGGCTAAACATTCAGTACTTC.

The CDR3 DNA is TGCAGCTTTAAGGCTGGCGCGGGCGGGGAGCTGTTTTTT. Its protein product is CSFKAGAGGELFF. The genes are TRBV29-1 and TRBJ2-2; TRBD2 might be the D (5 bases). Trimming left V 8 bases short and J 7 bases short, with 17 bases between. The CDR3 runs 13 residues. Germline loops: CDR1 SQVTM, CDR2 ANQGSEA.

This clone was found a few times. This chain joins TRBV19 and TRBJ2-2, with D unresolved. CDR1 is LNHDA and CDR2 is SQIVND in the germline V gene (reference sequence). This CDR3 is built from 11 residues. V lost 5 bases, J lost 4 bases, and 2 bases lay in between. The CDR3 sequence: CASSVTGELFF. CDR3 in DNA: TGTGCCAGTAGTGTCACCGGGGAGCTGTTTTTT.

The chain combines TRBV7-3 with TRBJ2-1; TRBD2 aligns across 11 bases. The V gene end was trimmed by 4 bases and the J gene end by 3 bases; junction bases not matched to a gene: 2. CDR1 and CDR2 from the germline V gene are SGHTA and FQGTGA. The CDR3 is 15 residues long. CDR3 coding DNA: TGTGCCAGCAGCTACCTAGCGGGGGGCTACAATGAGCAGTTCTTC. Translating gives CASSYLAGGYNEQFF.

The chain combines TRBV2 with TRBJ2-5; the D gene could be TRBD1 or TRBD2 (6 bases each). Germline loops: CDR1 SNHLY, CDR2 FYNNEI. The germline V and J ends were trimmed by 4 bases and 0 bases, with 15 bases remaining between them. The CDR3 consists of 16 residues. The CDR3 protein is CASSGRDTQYQETQYF. The CDR3 DNA sequence: TGTGCCAGCAGTGGGAGGGACACCCAGTACCAAGAGACCCAGTACTTC. Together with reference TRBV2 and TRBJ2-5, the CDR3 gives the full variable domain: EPEVTQTPSHQVTQMGQEVILRCVPISNHLYFYWYRQILGQKVEFLVSFYNNEISEKSEIFDDQFSVERPDGSNFTLKIRSTKLEDSAMYFCASSGRDTQYQETQYFGPGTRLLVL.

The chain recombines TRBV5-4 with TRBJ1-2; TRBD1 matches at 7 bases. V gave up 4 bases and J gave up 4 bases; unmatched junction bases: 7. CDR1 SGHNT and CDR2 YYREEE come from the germline V gene (reference sequence). CDR3 size: 14 residues. The CDR3 sequence: CASSIDRDPYGYTF. In DNA form, the CDR3 reads TGTGCCAGCAGCATCGACAGGGACCCCTATGGCTACACCTTC.

V gene TRBV30 combines with J gene TRBJ2-1; no definite D call. The CDR3 is made up of 17 amino acids. Trimming removed 0 bases at V and 0 bases at J, with 15 bases between. Germline V gene lookup returns CDR1 GTSNPN and CDR2 SVGIG (reference sequence). The CDR3 loop is CAWSVRPARSSYNEQFF. Written as DNA, the CDR3 is TGTGCCTGGAGTGTACGACCAGCCCGAAGCTCCTACAATGAGCAGTTCTTC. Supplemented by reference TRBV30 and TRBJ2-1, the full variable domain reads SQTIHQWPATLVQPVGSPLSLECTVEGTSNPNLYWYRQAAGRGLQLLFYSVGIGQISSEVPQNLSASRPQDRQFILSSKKLLLSDSGFYLCAWSVRPARSSYNEQFFGPGTRLTVL.

V is TRBV5-1 and J is TRBJ2-7; D is unresolved. Germline V CDR1 and CDR2: SGHRS, YFSETQ. Trimming cost V 4 bases and J 3 bases, with 17 bases left between them. CDR3 length: 15 residues. CDR3 region: CASSLAWSSNYEQYF. The CDR3 region has the DNA TGCGCCAGCAGCCTCGCGTGGAGCAGTAACTACGAGCAGTACTTC. The full variable domain, its missing parts supplied by reference TRBV5-1 and TRBJ2-7, is KAGVTQTPRYLIKTRGQQVTLSCSPISGHRSVSWYQQTPGQGLQFLFEYFSETQRNKGNFPGRFSGRQFSNSRSEMNVSTLELGDSALYLCASSLAWSSNYEQYFGPGTRLTVT.

The table lists this clone with a few counts. The CDR3 DNA sequence: TGTGCCAGCAGCCAAGTTCGGGCACAGGGGGCGATCCTCTGGTCCGGGGAGCTGTTTTTT. Its translation is CASSQVRAQGAILWSGELFF. The chain employs TRBV14 and TRBJ2-2, with 9 bases matching TRBD1. The germline V gene encodes CDR1 SGHDN and CDR2 FVKESK. This CDR3 contains 20 residues. V dropped 1 base and J dropped 6; count of bases not matched to a gene: 18.

This clone was seen more than once but under ten times. This sequence joins TRBV6-5 and TRBJ2-7; 9 positions agree with TRBD2. Germline assignment: CDR1 MNHEY and CDR2 SVGAGI. This CDR3 contains 15 residues. J was trimmed by 2 bases and V by 4 bases; bases with no gene match: 6. The DNA of the CDR3 is TGTGCCAGCAGTTTTACTAGCGGGTATACCTACGAGCAGTACTTC. Residues: CASSFTSGYTYEQYF.